What follows are 18 T cell receptor beta chains derived from one specimen sequenced in a study of glioma-infiltrating T cells. Using RNA template, CDR3s of TCR alpha and beta were amplified with iRepertoire arm-PCR. In TCRdb, the multiplex PCR reads were re-called with MiXCR into one record per CDR3 protein. The table records 100,000 to 150,000 distinct CDR3 sequences, roughly 24% of them present only once. Sequencing used glioma tissue, nonneoplastic brain tissue, or PBMCs (not recorded which). These receptors came from a human donor with low-grade glioma or glioblastoma, undergoing nonglioma brain surgery, or in good health (not recorded which).

This clonotype was recorded a few times. The chain combines TRBV29-1 with TRBJ2-1; D remains ambiguous. This CDR3 is 18 amino acids long. Trimming removed 0 bases at V and 2 bases at J, with 20 bases between. Looked up from germline, CDR1 is SQVTM and CDR2 is ANQGSEA. The CDR3 spells CSVEDWTAGFGTYNEQFF. In nucleotides, the CDR3 is TGCAGCGTTGAAGATTGGACGGCAGGATTTGGGACCTACAATGAGCAGTTCTTC.

This clonotype was observed many times. Lacking the conserved final phenylalanine or tryptophan, this CDR3 likely reflects a read error. The chain couples TRBV6-1 to TRBJ2-7, with D tentatively TRBD1 or TRBD2 (5 bases each). V dropped 5 bases and J dropped 2 bases, with 13 bases sitting between them. Germline-derived CDR1 and CDR2 are MNHNS and SASEGT. The CDR3 contains 14 residues. This CDR3 reads CASSIRDGAYEQYL. In DNA form, the CDR3 reads TGTGCCAGCAGTATCCGGGACGGAGCCTACGAGCAGTACCTC.

This clonotype has a handful of counts. The chain joins TRBV5-1 to TRBJ1-5; D call uncertain. V was clipped by 0 bases and J by 4 bases, with 8 bases between them. The germline V gene encodes CDR1 SGHRS and CDR2 YFSETQ. This CDR3 is built from 14 residues. CDR3 sequence reads: CASSLAGRNQPQHF. The CDR3 DNA reads as TGCGCCAGCAGCTTGGCCGGCAGAAATCAGCCCCAGCATTTT.

To note about this clonotype: The junction does not match germline at one end; this may be a read error. The rearrangement joins TRBV28 to TRBJ2-7; TRBD1 might be the D (6 bases). Germline V CDR1 and CDR2: MDHEN, SYDVKM. The CDR3 consists of 14 residues. The CDR3 region is CAGSQAGEWYEQYF. Written as DNA, the CDR3 is TGTGCCGGCAGTCAGGCAGGGGAGTGGTACGAGCAGTACTTC.

This clonotype was counted many times. The chain is built from TRBV25-1 and TRBJ2-3, with D perhaps given as TRBD1 or TRBD2 (5 bases each). V was clipped by 2 bases and J by 5 bases, with 17 bases between them. From germline, CDR1 is MGHDK and CDR2 SYGVNS. This CDR3 has 16 residues. CDR3 loop: CASSEPRPGPGDTQYF. In nucleotides, the CDR3 is TGTGCCAGCAGTGAACCCAGACCGGGGCCGGGAGATACGCAGTATTTT.

As regards this clonotype: A much larger clone differs by one base, so this may be a read error. V and J are TRBV19 and TRBJ2-7; D possibly corresponds to TRBD2 (6 bases). There are 14 residues in the CDR3. Germline values: CDR1 LNHDA, CDR2 SQIVND (reference sequence). CDR3 protein: CDSSIRRGLSEQYF. The CDR3 DNA reads as TGTGACAGTAGTATTAGGCGGGGCCTTTCGGAGCAGTACTTC.

This clonotype has a count of ten or more. The rearrangement links TRBV27 to TRBJ2-1; 11 nucleotides agree with TRBD2. This CDR3 has 14 residues. Germline trimming cut 3 bases from V and 7 bases from J; bases unmatched to any gene: 2. Germline lookup yields CDR1 MNHEY and CDR2 SMNVEV (reference sequence). CDR3 in amino acids: CASSFRTSGNEQFF. DNA for the CDR3: TGTGCCAGCAGTTTCAGGACTAGCGGGAATGAGCAGTTCTTC.

This clonotype was recorded many times. The chain carries TRBV4-3 and TRBJ1-2; D not resolved. The CDR3 is 14 residues long. The V end was cut by 3 bases, the J end by 4 bases, with 12 bases between. Germline V gene lookup returns CDR1 LGHNA and CDR2 YSLEER. The CDR3 is CASSQELQLYGYTF. The CDR3 DNA follows: TGCGCCAGCAGCCAGGAATTGCAGCTCTATGGCTACACCTTC.

Ten or more counts support this clonotype. The genes are TRBV7-9 and TRBJ2-3; D unresolved. The CDR3 runs to 14 residues. Trimming shortened V by 6 bases and J by 0 bases, and 10 bases separated the two germline ends. Germline-derived CDR1 and CDR2 are SEHNR and FQNEAQ (reference sequence). The CDR3 region has the DNA TGTGCCAGCAGGCCCCCTACCAGCACAGATACGCAGTATTTT. This translates into CASRPPTSTDTQYF.

This clonotype showed up many times. The J gene is TRBJ1-4, the V gene TRBV7-2; D is unresolved. The CDR3 consists of 12 residues. Between the trimmed V and J ends, which lost 6 bases and 8 bases, there was a span of 10 bases. From germline, CDR1 is SGHTA and CDR2 FQGNSA. The CDR3 here is CASSLHGEKLFF. The DNA for the CDR3 is TGTGCCAGCAGTCTGCACGGCGAAAAACTGTTTTTT.

This clonotype was counted many times. The chain recombines TRBV15 with TRBJ2-1; D gene ambiguous. V shed 0 bases and J shed 4 bases, with 10 bases lying between them. The germline gives CDR1 LNHNV, CDR2 YYDKDF (reference sequence). The CDR3 length is 15 residues. Written as DNA, the CDR3 is TGTGCCACCAGCAGAGATCTGGCAAATTACAATGAGCAGTTCTTC. Amino acids: CATSRDLANYNEQFF. Based on the CDR3 plus reference TRBV15 and TRBJ2-1, the full variable domain is DAMVIQNPRYQVTQFGKPVTLSCSQTLNHNVMYWYQQKSSQAPKLLFHYYDKDFNNEADTPDNFQSRRPNTSFCFLDIRSPGLGDTAMYLCATSRDLANYNEQFFGPGTRLTVL.

This clonotype has at least ten counts. This chain uses TRBV2 with TRBJ2-3, with D unresolved. Germline assignment: CDR1 SNHLY and CDR2 FYNNEI. V lost 10 bases, J lost 4 bases, and 18 bases lay in between. CDR3 size: 14 residues. The CDR3 reads CATVQPTSPDTQYF. CDR3 DNA: TGTGCCACCGTACAACCCACAAGCCCAGATACGCAGTATTTT. Supplemented by reference TRBV2 and TRBJ2-3, the full variable domain reads EPEVTQTPSHQVTQMGQEVILRCVPISNHLYFYWYRQILGQKVEFLVSFYNNEISEKSEIFDDQFSVERPDGSNFTLKIRSTKLEDSAMYFCATVQPTSPDTQYFGPGTRLTVL.

This clonotype appeared a few times. V is TRBV5-4 and J is TRBJ2-3, with 8 nucleotides matching TRBD2. Germline CDR1 reads SGHNT; CDR2 reads YYREEE (reference sequence). With V trimmed by 4 bases and J by 3 bases, 13 bases remained unmatched. The CDR3 is 17 amino acids. Written as DNA, the CDR3 is TGTGCCAGCAGCGGGTCCCCGGGAGGGATCGGTACAGATACGCAGTATTTT. It yields the protein CASSGSPGGIGTDTQYF.

This clonotype was recorded at least ten times. This chain connects TRBV7-3 to TRBJ2-2; D could derive from TRBD1 or TRBD2 (5 bases each). Trimming left V 2 bases short and J 6 bases short, with 16 bases between. Germline CDR1 reads SGHTA; CDR2 reads FQGTGA. The CDR3 runs to 16 residues. The DNA of the CDR3 is TGTGCCAGCAGCTTACGGCCGGGGCTAGCTTCCGGGGAGCTGTTTTTT. It is translated as CASSLRPGLASGELFF.

This clonotype was detected many times. The V call is TRBV6-6, the J call TRBJ1-3, with unresolved D. The CDR3 is 16 residues long. CDR1 and CDR2 from the germline V gene are MNHNY and SVGAGI (reference sequence). V lost 0 bases and J 0 bases, leaving 9 bases between the germline ends. CDR3 nucleotide sequence: TGTGCCAGCAGTTACTCGATCCCCCGCTCTGGAAACACCATATATTTT. Amino acid sequence: CASSYSIPRSGNTIYF.

The gene calls are TRBV5-1 and TRBJ2-3, with D uncertain. The ends were cut back, 0 bases at V and 5 bases at J, with 13 bases in the middle. Per the germline V gene, CDR1 is SGHRS and CDR2 is YFSETQ. The CDR3 covers 15 residues. CDR3 sequence reads: CASSLDDRVRDTQYF. The DNA for the CDR3 is TGCGCCAGCAGCTTGGATGACCGGGTAAGAGATACGCAGTATTTT.

This clonotype has just a few counts. This chain uses TRBV2 with TRBJ2-1; 7 bases are shared with TRBD2. The CDR3 covers 14 residues. V lost 5 bases, J lost 9 bases, and 10 bases stayed unmatched. CDR1 and CDR2 from the germline V gene are SNHLY and FYNNEI. The CDR3 reads CASSPQGTTGEQFF. DNA for the CDR3: TGTGCCAGCAGTCCCCAAGGGACTACTGGTGAGCAGTTCTTC.

This clonotype was detected many times. The CDR3 sequence is CASSLRGIRNEQFF. The CDR3, as DNA: TGTGCCAGCAGCTTAAGAGGGATCCGCAATGAGCAGTTCTTC. The V call is TRBV7-9, the J call TRBJ2-1, with D possibly being TRBD2 (5 bases). Germline CDR1 and CDR2: SEHNR and FQNEAQ (reference sequence). This CDR3 has 14 residues. V was pared by 2 bases and J by 6 bases, with 11 bases between.